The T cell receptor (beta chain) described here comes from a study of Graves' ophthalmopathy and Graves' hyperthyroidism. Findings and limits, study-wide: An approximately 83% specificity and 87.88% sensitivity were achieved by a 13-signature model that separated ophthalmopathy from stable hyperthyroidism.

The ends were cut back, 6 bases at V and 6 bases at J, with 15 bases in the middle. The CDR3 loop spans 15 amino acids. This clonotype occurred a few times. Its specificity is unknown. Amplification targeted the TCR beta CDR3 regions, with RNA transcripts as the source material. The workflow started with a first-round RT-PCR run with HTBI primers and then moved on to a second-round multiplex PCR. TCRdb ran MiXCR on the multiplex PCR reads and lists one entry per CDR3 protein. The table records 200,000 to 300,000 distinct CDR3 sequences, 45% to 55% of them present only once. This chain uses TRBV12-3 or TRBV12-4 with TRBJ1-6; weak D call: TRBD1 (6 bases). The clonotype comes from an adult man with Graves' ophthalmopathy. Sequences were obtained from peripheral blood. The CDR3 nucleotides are TGTGCCAGCAGCCAAGCGGGGGGCAGTAATTCACCCCTCCACTTT. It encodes CASSQAGGSNSPLHF.